This TCR beta chain stems from a study of shared T cell receptors in the human thymus. Produced via immunoSEQ multiplex PCR; TCRdb's table is partial and in-frame only. The profile shows hundreds of thousands of clones, 70% to 90% of them singletons. CDR3 length equals 15 residues. Germline assignment: CDR1 SGHDN and CDR2 FVKESK. Trimming left V 5 bases short and J 0 bases short, with 11 bases between. The same sample was also studied in work on human thymus T cells. That paper notes: Resections were taken during corrective heart surgery, and the thymus tissue came from these.

The TCR comes from a girl under two years old with a congenital heart defect. The rearrangement links TRBV14 to TRBJ2-1, with a tentative D call TRBD2 (6 bases). Sequenced: thymocytes. The DNA of the CDR3 is TGTGCCAGCAGCTGGGACGGGAGCTCCTACAATGAGCAGTTCTTC. Amino acid sequence: CASSWDGSSYNEQFF.